This section outlines one T cell receptor beta chain sequence together with its context. Its cognate antigen is unknown. Only in-frame clones appear in the TCRdb table, and some are missing; sequencing was by immunoSEQ multiplex PCR. The sample lists 9,000 to 10,000 clones; around 75% were seen once. These data originate in a study of immune evolution from preneoplasia to lung adenocarcinoma. Overall study findings and caveats: Top clone share appeared to fall from AAH through AIS, MIA, adenocarcinoma.

Patient tissue came from resections in Japan or China, 2014–2017. CDR1 SGHRS and CDR2 YFSETQ come from the germline V gene. This CDR3 region has 16 residues. V shed 0 bases and J 3 bases; nucleotides not matched to a gene: 6. V is TRBV5-1 and J is TRBJ2-7, with TRBD1 matching 10 bases. The sequence was collected from an older donor with lung adenocarcinoma. Input material: FFPE minimally invasive lung adenocarcinoma tissue. CDR3 residues: CASSLAGGTGDYEQYF. The DNA for the CDR3 is TGCGCCAGCAGCTTGGCCGGGGGGACAGGGGACTACGAGCAGTACTTC.